This T cell receptor (beta chain) appears in the sequencing data of a study of blood T cell repertoires in COVID-19. Study information: Nucleic acid was either cDNA or gDNA, and it came from T cells, B-cell-depleted T cells, or PBMCs.

There are 15 residues in the CDR3. Trimming cost V 6 bases and J 6 bases; bases outside gene matches: 10. CDR1 and CDR2 from the germline V gene are KGHDR and SFDVKD. Source study methods: The authors estimated nucleated cell counts from reference gene primer amplification. Profiled with immunoSEQ multiplex PCR; TCRdb holds only in-frame clones, not every one. D and trimming come from the DNA, and the V and J calls and clone size come from that table. The sample has approximately 350,000 clones, almost 90% seen once. V usage is TRBV24-1 and J usage is TRBJ2-1; 7 bases are shared with TRBD1. Sequencing used peripheral blood. This receptor was taken from a woman between 65 and 79 years old with COVID-19, enrolled during active disease. DNA for the CDR3: TGTGCCACCAGTCCACGAACGACAGGGTCCAATGAGCAGTTCTTC. As protein: CATSPRTTGSNEQFF.